Presented here are 8 T cell receptor beta chains from one specimen sequenced in a study of shared clonotypes between healthy human individuals. TCRdb keeps only in-frame clones here, not all; method: immunoSEQ multiplex PCR. This table has some 630,000 clones, more than 70% appearing once. The sequenced sample was memory CD4+ T cells sorted from blood. The subset here: CD45RA-negative fraction. These receptors originate from a woman in her 30s in good health.

This chain uses TRBV30 with TRBJ2-6; D is unresolved. V was cut by 7 bases and J by 0 bases, with 7 bases left in between. Germline V gene sequence: CDR1 GTSNPN, CDR2 SVGIG (reference sequence). There are 13 residues in the CDR3. CDR3 bases: TGTGCCTCAGACGGCTCTGGGGCCAACGTCCTGACTTTC. This encodes CASDGSGANVLTF.

V gene TRBV5-1 combines with J gene TRBJ1-3, with 8 bases identical to TRBD1. Germline-derived CDR1 and CDR2 are SGHRS and YFSETQ. Unmatched junction bases numbered 12, after V lost 1 base and J lost 0 bases. This CDR3 comprises 19 residues. DNA for the CDR3: TGCGCCAGCAGCTTGACCCCTGGAACGACAGGGGTCTCTGGAAACACCATATATTTT. This codes for CASSLTPGTTGVSGNTIYF.

The chain links TRBV6-6 to TRBJ2-7; 8 bases line up with TRBD1. CDR1 and CDR2 (germline): MNHNY, SVGAGI (reference sequence). This CDR3 has 13 residues. J was trimmed by 3 bases and V by 5 bases; bases with no gene match: 3. In DNA, the CDR3 is TGTGCCAGCAGTCGGACAGGGAACTACGAGCAGTACTTC. Protein sequence: CASSRTGNYEQYF.

This clone has a single count. This chain links TRBV10-3 with TRBJ1-1; the D gene is possibly TRBD1 (5 bases). V gave up 5 bases and J gave up 1 base, with 8 bases separating them. This CDR3 spans 13 amino acids. Germline CDR1 reads ENHRY; CDR2 reads SYGVKD. CDR3 nucleotide sequence: TGTGCCATCAGTTACGGACAGAACACTGAAGCTTTCTTT. Protein sequence: CAISYGQNTEAFF.

The chain uses TRBV30 and TRBJ2-7, with TRBD1 as a possible D gene (5 bases). V was pared by 2 bases and J by 2 bases, with 10 bases between. This CDR3 has 13 residues. Looked up from germline, CDR1 is GTSNPN and CDR2 is SVGIG (reference sequence). For the CDR3, the DNA is TGTGCCTGGAGTCAGACAGCCACCTACGAGCAGTACTTC. It translates to CAWSQTATYEQYF.

The chain recombines TRBV16 with TRBJ2-1; possibly TRBD2 for D (5 bases). V was cut by 4 bases and J by 3 bases, with 16 bases left in between. The germline CDR1 and CDR2 sequences are KGHSY and FQNENV. The CDR3 consists of 16 residues. The CDR3 spells CASSRESGAFYNEQFF. The CDR3 nucleotides read TGTGCCAGCAGCCGAGAGAGCGGAGCTTTCTACAATGAGCAGTTCTTC.

The chain uses TRBV19 and TRBJ2-1, with TRBD1 matching 7 bases. The CDR3 consists of 14 residues. CDR1 and CDR2 (germline): LNHDA, SQIVND (reference sequence). V trimming: 6 bases; J trimming: 4 bases; junction bases outside the gene matches: 6. The CDR3 reads CASRMTGSYNEQFF. For the CDR3, the DNA is TGTGCCAGTAGGATGACAGGGAGTTACAATGAGCAGTTCTTC.

V and J are TRBV5-4 and TRBJ2-1, with TRBD2 matching over 7 bases. V gave up 2 bases and J gave up 3 bases; unmatched junction bases: 5. The CDR3 is made up of 15 amino acids. Germline-derived CDR1 and CDR2 are SGHNT and YYREEE (reference sequence). The CDR3, as DNA: TGTGCCAGCAGCTTCCCCGGGGGGATCTACAATGAGCAGTTCTTC. Its protein product is CASSFPGGIYNEQFF.